Presented here are 7 T cell receptor beta chains from one specimen sequenced in a study of identical twins listed by TCRdb under 2016. The receptor library was made with 5' RACE. Reads for this sample came from an Illumina HiSeq 2000. TCRdb reran the public reads through fastp at Q25 and MiXCR, keeping productive beta chains. Entries are consolidated by CDR3 protein sequence, retaining the most common genes and DNA. The sample table holds around 370,000 distinct CDR3 sequences, of which approximately 8.8% were seen once. Of the sample, roughly 9% falls within the top ten clones. Sequenced: naive T cells sorted from blood. In the paper's terms, the cell subset or site label means: cells isolated with a human naive T-cell isolation kit. These receptors were taken from a woman aged 50 to 60 in good health.

Only a few counts were recorded for this clonotype. The J gene is TRBJ2-5, the V gene TRBV9; either TRBD1 or TRBD2 may supply D (5 bases each). The CDR3 sequence is 16 residues long. V dropped 3 bases and J dropped 2 bases, with 17 bases sitting between them. CDR1 SGDLS and CDR2 YYNGEE come from the germline V gene. The CDR3 protein is CASSDPEGTLQETQYF. In DNA, the CDR3 is TGTGCCAGCAGCGATCCAGAAGGGACGCTACAAGAGACCCAGTACTTC.

This clonotype occurred a few times. This sequence joins TRBV29-1 and TRBJ2-3; TRBD1 might be the D (6 bases). Trimming pared 5 bases from V and 2 bases from J, leaving 11 bases between. Germline assignment: CDR1 SQVTM and CDR2 ANQGSEA. This CDR3 has 13 residues. CDR3 amino acids: CSVLGQFTDTQYF. For the CDR3, the DNA is TGCAGCGTTCTAGGACAGTTCACAGATACGCAGTATTTT.

This clonotype was counted ten times or more. DNA for the CDR3: TGCAGTGCCGGATGGGATGAGCAGTTCTTC. Protein: CSAGWDEQFF. The chain employs TRBV20-1 and TRBJ2-1, with D uncertain. In germline, CDR1 is DFQATT, CDR2 SNEGSKA (reference sequence). The CDR3 length is 10 residues. Trimming shortened V by 6 bases and J by 8 bases, and 8 bases separated the two germline ends.

This sequence joins TRBV5-6 and TRBJ1-1; D gene unclear. CDR1 is SGHDT and CDR2 is YYEEEE in the germline V gene. Deletions cut 6 bases from V and 11 bases from J, with 14 bases between. The CDR3 length is 11 residues. The DNA of the CDR3 is TGTGCCAGCACCCAAGGAGGTAGGGCTTTCTTT. It yields the protein CASTQGGRAFF.

This clonotype was detected many times. The gene calls are TRBV27 and TRBJ1-1; weak D call: TRBD1 (5 bases). The germline CDR1 and CDR2 sequences are MNHEY and SMNVEV (reference sequence). V was cut by 3 bases and J by 4 bases, with 15 bases left in between. This CDR3 is built from 15 residues. CDR3 DNA: TGTGCCAGCAGTTTGAGTACGGCAGGGAGCACTGAAGCTTTCTTT. Translating it yields CASSLSTAGSTEAFF.

This clonotype was observed at least ten times. This rearrangement joins TRBV6-2 or TRBV6-3 to TRBJ1-5; maybe TRBD1 (5 bases). The V gene's germline CDR1 is MNHEY and CDR2 SVGEGT. Between the trimmed V and J ends, which lost 6 bases and 5 bases, there was a span of 14 bases. The CDR3 is 14 residues long. The DNA of the CDR3 is TGTGCCAGCAGGACTCCAGGGTTGTATCAGCCCCAGCATTTT. Protein: CASRTPGLYQPQHF.

This clonotype was counted ten times or more. The V gene is TRBV12-3 or TRBV12-4, the J gene TRBJ2-7, with D tentatively TRBD2 (6 bases). CDR3 size: 14 residues. V dropped 5 bases and J dropped 2 bases, with 13 bases sitting between them. The CDR3 nucleotides are TGTGCCAGCAGTCCGGGACTGAAGGCCTACGAGCAGTACTTC. Protein sequence: CASSPGLKAYEQYF.